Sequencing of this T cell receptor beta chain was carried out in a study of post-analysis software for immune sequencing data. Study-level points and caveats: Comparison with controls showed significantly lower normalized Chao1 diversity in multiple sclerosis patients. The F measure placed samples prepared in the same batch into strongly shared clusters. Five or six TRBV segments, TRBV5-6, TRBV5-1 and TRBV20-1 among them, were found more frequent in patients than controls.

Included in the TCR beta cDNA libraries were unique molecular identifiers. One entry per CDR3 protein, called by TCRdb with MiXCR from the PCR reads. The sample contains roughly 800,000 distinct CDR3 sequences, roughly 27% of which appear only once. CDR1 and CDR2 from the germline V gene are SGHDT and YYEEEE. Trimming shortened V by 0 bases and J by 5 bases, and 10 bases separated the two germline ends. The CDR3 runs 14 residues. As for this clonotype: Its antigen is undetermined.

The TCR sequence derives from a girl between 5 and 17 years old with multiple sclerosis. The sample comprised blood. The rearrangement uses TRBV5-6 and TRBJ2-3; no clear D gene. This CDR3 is CASSLVHPRDTQYF. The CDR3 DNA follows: TGTGCCAGCAGCTTGGTTCACCCCAGAGATACGCAGTATTTT. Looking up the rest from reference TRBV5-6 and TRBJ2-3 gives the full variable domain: DAGVTQSPTHLIKTRGQQVTLRCSPKSGHDTVSWYQQALGQGPQFIFQYYEEEERQRGNFPDRFSGHQFPNYSSELNVNALLLGDSALYLCASSLVHPRDTQYFGPGTRLTVL.